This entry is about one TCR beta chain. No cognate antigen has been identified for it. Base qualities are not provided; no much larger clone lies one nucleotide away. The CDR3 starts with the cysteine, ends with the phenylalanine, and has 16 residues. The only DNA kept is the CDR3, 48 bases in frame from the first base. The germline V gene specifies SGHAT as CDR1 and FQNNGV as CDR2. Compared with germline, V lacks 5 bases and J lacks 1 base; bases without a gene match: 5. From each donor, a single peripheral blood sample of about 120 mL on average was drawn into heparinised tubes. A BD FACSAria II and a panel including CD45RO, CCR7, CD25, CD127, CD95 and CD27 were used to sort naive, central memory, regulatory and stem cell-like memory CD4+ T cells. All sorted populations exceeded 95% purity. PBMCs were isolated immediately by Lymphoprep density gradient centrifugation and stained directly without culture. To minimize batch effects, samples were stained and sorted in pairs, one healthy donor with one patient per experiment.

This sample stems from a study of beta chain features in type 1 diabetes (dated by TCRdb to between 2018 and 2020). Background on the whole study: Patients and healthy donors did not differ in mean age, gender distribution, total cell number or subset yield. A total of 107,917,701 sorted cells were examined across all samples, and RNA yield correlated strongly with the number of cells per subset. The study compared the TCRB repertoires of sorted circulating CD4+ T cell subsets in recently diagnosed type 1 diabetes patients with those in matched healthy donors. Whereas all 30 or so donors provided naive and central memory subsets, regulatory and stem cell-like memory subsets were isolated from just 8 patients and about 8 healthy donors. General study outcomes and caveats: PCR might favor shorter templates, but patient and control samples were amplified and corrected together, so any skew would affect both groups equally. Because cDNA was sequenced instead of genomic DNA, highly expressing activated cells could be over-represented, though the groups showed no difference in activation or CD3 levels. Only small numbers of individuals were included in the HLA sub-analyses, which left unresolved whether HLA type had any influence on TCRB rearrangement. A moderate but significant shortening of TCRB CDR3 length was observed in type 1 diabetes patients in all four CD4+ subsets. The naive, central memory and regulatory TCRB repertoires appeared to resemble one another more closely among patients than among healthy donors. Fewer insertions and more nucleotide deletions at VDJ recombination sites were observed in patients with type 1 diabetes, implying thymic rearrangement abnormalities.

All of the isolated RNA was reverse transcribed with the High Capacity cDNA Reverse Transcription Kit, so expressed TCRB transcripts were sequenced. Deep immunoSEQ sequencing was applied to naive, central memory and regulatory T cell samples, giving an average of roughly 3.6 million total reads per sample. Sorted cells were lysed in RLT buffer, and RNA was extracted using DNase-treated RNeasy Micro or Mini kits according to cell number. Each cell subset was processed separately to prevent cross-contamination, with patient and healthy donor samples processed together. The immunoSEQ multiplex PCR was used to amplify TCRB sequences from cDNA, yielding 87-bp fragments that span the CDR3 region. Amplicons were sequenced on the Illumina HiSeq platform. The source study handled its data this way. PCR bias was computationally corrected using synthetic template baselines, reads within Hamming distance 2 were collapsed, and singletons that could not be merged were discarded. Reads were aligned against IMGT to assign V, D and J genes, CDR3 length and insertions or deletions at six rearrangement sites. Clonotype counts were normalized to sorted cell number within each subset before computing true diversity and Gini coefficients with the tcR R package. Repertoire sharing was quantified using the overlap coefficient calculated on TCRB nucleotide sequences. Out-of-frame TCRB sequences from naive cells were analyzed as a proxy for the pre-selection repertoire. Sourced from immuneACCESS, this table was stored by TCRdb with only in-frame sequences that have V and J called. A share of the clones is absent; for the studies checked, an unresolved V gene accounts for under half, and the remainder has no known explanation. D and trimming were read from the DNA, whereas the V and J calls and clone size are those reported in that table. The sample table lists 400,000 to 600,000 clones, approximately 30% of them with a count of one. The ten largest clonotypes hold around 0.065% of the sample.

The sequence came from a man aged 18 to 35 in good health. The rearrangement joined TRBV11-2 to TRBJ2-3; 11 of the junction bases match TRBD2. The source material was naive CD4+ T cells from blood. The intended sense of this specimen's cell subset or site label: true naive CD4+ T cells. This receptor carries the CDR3 CASSPRLAGRTDTQYF. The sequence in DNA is TGTGCCAGCAGCCCGCGACTAGCGGGGCGCACAGATACGCAGTATTTT.